This T cell receptor beta chain was identified during a study of blood T cell repertoires in COVID-19. On the study more broadly: The samples span acute and convalescent COVID-19 from the United States, Italy and Spain. Nucleic acid was either cDNA or gDNA, and it came from T cells, B-cell-depleted T cells, or PBMCs.

This clone was observed once. CDR1 and CDR2 from the germline V gene are SNHLY and FYNNEI. There are 14 residues in the CDR3. V was pared by 4 bases and J by 1 base, with 8 bases between. In the original analysis: Counts of nucleated cells, estimated from reference gene primer amplification, were obtained. Measured with immunoSEQ multiplex PCR; TCRdb has only the in-frame clones, and not every one. That table gives V, J and clone size, and the DNA gave D and trimming. The sample lists over 150,000 clones, more than 70% seen once, with about 7% in the top ten. This sequence originates from a man aged 45-65 years with active or convalescent COVID-19. The specimen sequenced was peripheral blood. The rearrangement joins TRBV2 to TRBJ1-3; D perhaps matches TRBD1 (5 bases). The CDR3 coding sequence is TGTGCCAGCAGTGTTGGGGGGTCTGGAAACACCATATATTTT. This codes for CASSVGGSGNTIYF. The complete variable domain, with remaining parts taken from reference TRBV2 and TRBJ1-3, reads EPEVTQTPSHQVTQMGQEVILRCVPISNHLYFYWYRQILGQKVEFLVSFYNNEISEKSEIFDDQFSVERPDGSNFTLKIRSTKLEDSAMYFCASSVGGSGNTIYFGEGSWLTVV.